This T cell receptor beta chain was found in a study of T cell responses to AZD1222 COVID-19 vaccine. The V end was cut by 4 bases, the J end by 6 bases, with 11 bases between. This CDR3 has 13 residues. The germline V gene has CDR1 SGDLS and CDR2 YYNGEE. Assay used: immunoSEQ multiplex PCR; TCRdb lists only in-frame clones, some missing. The data show about 150,000 clones, with roughly 90% seen just once and about 1.6% held by the top ten. Points on this clone: Its antigen is not identified.

General study results and limits: Spike-wide vaccine-associated CD4 TCRs dominated at 160-218 and 743-854. The study sampled repertoires only after the peak T cell response. The sample set comprised mostly white British donors with more females, and clonal diversity was possibly underestimated.

The genes are TRBV9 and TRBJ2-1; tentative D call: TRBD1 (6 bases). This sequence originates from an adult who received the AZD1222 COVID-19 vaccine. The sequenced sample was peripheral blood, obtained 28 days after the second AZD1222 dose. CDR3 sequence: CASSPGHPNEQFF. The CDR3 DNA sequence: TGTGCCAGCAGCCCGGGACATCCCAATGAGCAGTTCTTC.